The 14 T cell receptor beta chains below all came from one sample that was sequenced in a study of cytomegalovirus exposure and HLA in healthy donors. The table came from immunoSEQ multiplex PCR; TCRdb's copy has only in-frame clones and leaves some out. The profile shows 120,000 or so clones, about nine tenths of them singletons. Sequencing was done on a sample of PBMCs. The receptor set was obtained from a man between 18 and 29 years old in good health and CMV-seronegative.

The chain couples TRBV5-1 to TRBJ2-7; maybe TRBD2 (5 bases). Per germline, CDR1 SGHRS and CDR2 YFSETQ. Trimming removed 8 bases at V and 2 bases at J, with 23 bases between. The CDR3 runs 16 residues. CDR3 coding DNA: TGCGCCAGACTAGATGGACCCCCGGTGGTTGCCTACGAGCAGTACTTC. Protein product: CARLDGPPVVAYEQYF.

The chain recombines TRBV9 with TRBJ2-2; D is ambiguous. The length of the CDR3 is 14 residues. From germline, CDR1 is SGDLS and CDR2 YYNGEE. V lost 0 bases to trimming and J lost 4 bases, with 7 bases between them. The CDR3: CASSVVSGTGELFF. CDR3 DNA sequence: TGTGCCAGCAGCGTAGTTTCGGGCACCGGGGAGCTGTTTTTT.

The rearrangement joins TRBV6-5 to TRBJ1-3; a weak D match, TRBD1 (6 bases). In germline, CDR1 is MNHEY, CDR2 SVGAGI. V gave up 6 bases and J gave up 3 bases, with 12 bases separating them. The CDR3 length is 14 residues. CDR3 sequence: CASRPRGFGNTIYF. For the CDR3, the DNA is TGTGCCAGCAGGCCCAGGGGTTTTGGAAACACCATATATTTT.

The chain is built from TRBV5-6 and TRBJ2-6, with 9 bases aligning to TRBD1. The CDR3 sequence is 16 residues long. Germline V CDR1 and CDR2: SGHDT, YYEEEE. The ends lost 4 bases at V and 11 bases at J; junction bases unmatched: 13. CDR3 amino acids: CASSSPRDRASYVLTF. CDR3 in DNA: TGTGCCAGCAGCAGCCCCCGGGACAGGGCCTCCTACGTCCTGACTTTC.

This clone was counted a single time. This sequence joins TRBV27 and TRBJ2-5; 8 positions match TRBD2. The germline CDR1 and CDR2 sequences are MNHEY and SMNVEV (reference sequence). The CDR3 runs 19 residues. The J segment lost 3 bases and the V segment lost 6 bases, leaving 21 bases of the junction unmatched. The CDR3 loop reads CASSVFFSRPGAGEETQYF. The DNA of the CDR3 is TGTGCCAGCAGCGTCTTTTTTAGTAGGCCGGGAGCGGGGGAAGAGACCCAGTACTTC.

The V gene is TRBV7-2, the J gene TRBJ2-7; 7 bases are shared with TRBD2. Germline V CDR1 and CDR2: SGHTA, FQGNSA. Trimming removed 6 bases from V and 7 bases from J; junction bases left unmatched: 12. This CDR3 has 14 amino acids. The CDR3 DNA is TGTGCCAGCAGTAATCAAGGACTAGTTGATGAGCAGTACTTC. This encodes CASSNQGLVDEQYF.

The V and J genes are TRBV30 and TRBJ1-1; no clear D gene. CDR3 length equals 12 residues. Germline CDR1 GTSNPN, CDR2 SVGIG (reference sequence). The V end was cut by 2 bases, the J end by 3 bases, with 7 bases between. CDR3 bases: TGTGCCTGGAGTAGAACAGACACTGAAGCTTTCTTT. Translated, it gives CAWSRTDTEAFF.

V is TRBV7-9 and J is TRBJ2-7; no firm D call. CDR1 is SEHNR, CDR2 FQNEAQ, per germline (reference sequence). The CDR3 has 14 residues. With 3 bases removed from V and 10 bases from J, the gap between germline ends came to 19 bases. The CDR3 loop reads CASSFRSNLAVQYF. The DNA for the CDR3 is TGTGCCAGCAGCTTCCGTAGTAACCTTGCGGTCCAGTACTTC.

This clone was found a few times. V gene TRBV5-1 combines with J gene TRBJ2-1, with 7 positions matching TRBD1. This CDR3 contains 14 residues. Trimming cost V 4 bases and J 8 bases; bases outside gene matches: 9. The germline gives CDR1 SGHRS, CDR2 YFSETQ. In DNA, the CDR3 is TGCGCCAGCAGCACTGGACAGGCCGTGGATGAGCAGTTCTTC. Translating it yields CASSTGQAVDEQFF.

J is TRBJ1-3 and V is TRBV28, with TRBD1 matching 8 bases. The length of the CDR3 is 15 residues. Germline V gene data show CDR1 as MDHEN and CDR2 as SYDVKM. The V segment lost 5 bases and the J segment 0 bases; nucleotides outside the gene matches: 3. CDR3 amino acids: CASSEDRDSGNTIYF. CDR3 nucleotides: TGTGCCAGCAGTGAGGACAGGGACTCTGGAAACACCATATATTTT.

The chain couples TRBV28 to TRBJ1-5, with D perhaps matching TRBD1 (6 bases). Germline V gene data show CDR1 as MDHEN and CDR2 as SYDVKM. This CDR3 is 15 amino acids long. V lost 5 bases, J lost 7 bases, and 18 bases lay in between. The CDR3 region has the DNA TGTGCCAGCAGTCCCGGTGCCCAGGGGTTACAGCCCCAGCATTTT. As protein: CASSPGAQGLQPQHF.

The chain carries TRBV4-1 and TRBJ2-5, with D possibly TRBD1 on 6 matching bases. The CDR3 spans 15 residues. V gave up 5 bases and J gave up 2 bases, with 15 bases separating them. CDR1 and CDR2 from the germline V gene are MGHRA and YSYEKL. CDR3 amino acids: CASSFTGTGQETQYF. CDR3 nucleotides: TGCGCCAGCAGCTTTACAGGGACGGGACAAGAGACCCAGTACTTC.

The chain employs TRBV4-1 and TRBJ2-1, with TRBD2 as a possible D gene (5 bases). From germline, CDR1 is MGHRA and CDR2 YSYEKL. The V end was cut by 4 bases, the J end by 3 bases, with 16 bases between. CDR3 size: 16 residues. The CDR3 DNA reads TGCGCCAGCAGCCCATTTTACGAGAGGGACTACAATGAGCAGTTCTTC. This translates into CASSPFYERDYNEQFF.

This clone was seen only a few times. The rearrangement links TRBV18 to TRBJ2-7; TRBD2 matches at 8 bases. This CDR3 region has 16 residues. Germline V gene data show CDR1 as KGHSH and CDR2 as LQKENI. V lost 0 bases to trimming and J lost 0 bases; unmatched junction nucleotides: 4. In DNA, the CDR3 is TGTGCCAGCTCACCACCTATAGCGGGGAGCTCCTACGAGCAGTACTTC. Protein product: CASSPPIAGSSYEQYF.